One and the same sample provided the 3 T cell receptor beta chains below, sequenced in a study of T-cell reconstitution after alpha-beta-depleted transplantation in children. Unique molecular identifiers were used to barcode this TCRbeta library. MiXCR, run by TCRdb on the PCR reads, gives a single entry per CDR3 protein. The data show about 980,000 distinct CDR3 sequences, roughly 31% seen once. This sample comprised PBMCs, mostly from graft donor cells, obtained 360 days after TCRalphabeta/CD19-depleted stem cell transplant. The receptors here all came from a boy under two years old who had a stem cell transplant for SCID, so the T cells may come from the graft donor.

In this sample, this clonotype turned up many times. This chain links TRBV7-2 with TRBJ2-3, with D uncertain. Trimming removed 6 bases at V and 1 base at J, with 8 bases between. Germline CDR1 is SGHTA and CDR2 is FQGNSA. CDR3 size: 13 residues. The CDR3 protein is CASRLQGTDTQYF. The CDR3 DNA reads as TGTGCCAGCAGACTCCAGGGCACAGATACGCAGTATTTT.

This clonotype was recorded a few times. The CDR3 DNA is TGTGCCAGCAGTGCATCCCCGGCGGGGAGTTACAATGAGCAGTTCTTC. It yields the protein CASSASPAGSYNEQFF. J is TRBJ2-1 and V is TRBV6-1; D perhaps matches TRBD2 (6 bases). Germline CDR1 and CDR2: MNHNS and SASEGT. The V end was cut by 4 bases, the J end by 4 bases, with 17 bases between. The CDR3 spans 16 residues.

The genes are TRBV12-3 or TRBV12-4 and TRBJ1-2; D is undetermined. The CDR3 extends over 12 amino acids. Trimming took off 3 bases at V and 7 bases at J, with 9 bases between the two ends. The CDR3 loop reads CASSFSGGGYTF. The CDR3 nucleotides are TGTGCCAGCAGTTTTTCGGGAGGTGGCTACACCTTC.